The 10 T cell receptor beta chains given below trace back to one sample, sequenced in a study of T cells after yellow fever vaccination. MiXCR, applied by TCRdb to the 5' RACE reads, yields one record per CDR3 protein. The sample shows some 420,000 distinct CDR3 sequences, roughly 20% of them seen only once. Sequencing was performed on PBMCs, taken before the yellow fever booster vaccination. Receptors originate from a young man who received the YFV17D yellow fever vaccine.

This clonotype was detected many times. The V and J genes are TRBV12-3 or TRBV12-4 and TRBJ2-1; a weak D match, TRBD1 (6 bases). V lost 1 base, J lost 0 bases, and 10 bases lay in between. CDR3 length: 16 amino acids. The CDR3 nucleotides are TGTGCCAGCAGTTTAGTACAGGGAAGCTCCTACAATGAGCAGTTCTTC. It yields the protein CASSLVQGSSYNEQFF.

The chain is built from TRBV18 and TRBJ2-3; 8 nucleotides agree with TRBD2. Germline assignment: CDR1 KGHSH and CDR2 LQKENI. The CDR3 totals 16 residues. After removal of 6 bases from V and 6 bases from J, the junction contained 14 bases not matched to a gene. CDR3 coding DNA: TGTGCCAGCTCCTTCGGATCCAGCGGGGGCGCGGATACGCAGTATTTT. Translation: CASSFGSSGGADTQYF.

This clonotype occurred a few times. This rearrangement joins TRBV12-3 or TRBV12-4 to TRBJ2-1; D unclear. The CDR3 totals 17 residues. V gave up 6 bases and J gave up 8 bases, with 26 bases separating them. CDR3 region: CASSPTAMTRTSYEQFF. CDR3 coding DNA: TGTGCCAGCAGCCCCACCGCGATGACACGGACCAGTTATGAGCAGTTCTTC.

There are a few counts of this clonotype. This sequence joins TRBV20-1 and TRBJ1-2; perhaps TRBD1 as D (5 bases). This CDR3 is built from 13 residues. V gave up 1 base and J gave up 1 base, with 7 bases separating them. CDR1 is DFQATT, CDR2 SNEGSKA, per germline (reference sequence). The CDR3 sequence is CSARVDNNYGYTF. The CDR3, as DNA: TGCAGTGCTAGAGTGGACAATAACTATGGCTACACCTTC.

The V and J genes are TRBV7-2 and TRBJ2-2; D gene ambiguous. V lost 1 base, J lost 4 bases, and 4 bases lay in between. The CDR3 has 13 amino acids. CDR1 and CDR2 (germline): SGHTA, FQGNSA. As DNA, the CDR3 is TGTGCCAGCAGCTTAGAGCTCACCGGGGAGCTGTTTTTT. Protein: CASSLELTGELFF.

This clonotype was seen at least ten times. This chain links TRBV4-3 with TRBJ2-1, with TRBD2 matching 10 bases. V lost 3 bases, J lost 6 bases, and 5 bases stayed unmatched. This CDR3 is built from 15 residues. CDR1 and CDR2 (germline): LGHNA, YSLEER. CDR3 sequence: CASSQPSGGVNEQFF. Written as DNA, the CDR3 is TGCGCCAGCAGCCAGCCCAGCGGGGGGGTCAATGAGCAGTTCTTC.

The sample holds a few counts of this clonotype. The genes are TRBV5-1 and TRBJ2-3; 7 positions agree with TRBD1. Germline assignment: CDR1 SGHRS and CDR2 YFSETQ. The junction had 5 bases not matched to a gene; V was cut back by 0 bases and J by 4 bases. The CDR3 runs 15 residues. This CDR3 reads CASSLEGQPADTQYF. The CDR3 bases are TGCGCCAGCAGCTTGGAGGGACAGCCAGCAGATACGCAGTATTTT.

This clonotype was observed a few times. The V and J genes are TRBV7-2 and TRBJ2-5; D is possibly TRBD1 (5 bases). The V gene's germline CDR1 is SGHTA and CDR2 FQGNSA. V lost 10 bases, J lost 5 bases, and 11 bases lay in between. The CDR3 is made up of 11 amino acids. CDR3 DNA: TGTGCCACCTCCAGGGCGGAGACCCAGTACTTC. This sequence encodes CATSRAETQYF. The full variable domain, with the rest looked up from reference TRBV7-2 and TRBJ2-5, is GAGVSQSPSNKVTEKGKDVELRCDPISGHTALYWYRQSLGQGLEFLIYFQGNSAPDKSGLPSDRFSAERTGGSVSTLTIQRTQQEDSAVYLCATSRAETQYFGPGTRLLVL.

This clonotype was seen only a few times. The J gene is TRBJ1-1, the V gene TRBV7-2; TRBD1 matches 8 bases. The CDR3 is 17 amino acids. Losses at the gene ends were 5 bases for V and 1 base for J; bases not matched to a gene: 12. Germline CDR1 reads SGHTA; CDR2 reads FQGNSA. CDR3 DNA: TGTGCCAGCAGCCCCGGTGGGGCAGGGGGCGCGAACACTGAAGCTTTCTTT. This translates into CASSPGGAGGANTEAFF. The full variable domain, completed using reference TRBV7-2 and TRBJ1-1, is GAGVSQSPSNKVTEKGKDVELRCDPISGHTALYWYRQSLGQGLEFLIYFQGNSAPDKSGLPSDRFSAERTGGSVSTLTIQRTQQEDSAVYLCASSPGGAGGANTEAFFGQGTRLTVV.

The rearrangement uses TRBV29-1 and TRBJ2-5, with a tentative D call TRBD2 (5 bases). Trimming pared 0 bases from V and 6 bases from J, leaving 11 bases between. Germline loops: CDR1 SQVTM, CDR2 ANQGSEA. This CDR3 has 13 amino acids. CDR3: CSVEDARRKTQYF. The CDR3 region has the DNA TGCAGCGTTGAAGATGCCAGGAGGAAGACCCAGTACTTC.